The clone carrying this T cell receptor beta chain was seen just once. These data belong to a study of T cell changes during pregnancy in multiple sclerosis. Sequencing used immunoSEQ multiplex PCR; TCRdb keeps in-frame clones, though not all of them. The repertoire holds 26,000 or so clones, with around 86% as singletons. The source was CD4+ T cells from peripheral blood mononuclear cells, collected in the first trimester of pregnancy. The receptor's source is a female donor in good health, enrolled as a control in a pregnancy study.

CDR3 coding DNA: TGTGCCAGCAGTGTGGGGCCAGCGGGAGGATCCTACAATGAGCAGTTCTTC. It yields the protein CASSVGPAGGSYNEQFF. The chain is built from TRBV2 and TRBJ2-1, with 9 bases identical to TRBD2. The CDR3 is 17 amino acids. V trimming: 4 bases; J trimming: 1 base; junction bases outside the gene matches: 8. Per the germline V gene, CDR1 is SNHLY and CDR2 is FYNNEI.